Each of the 5 T cell receptor beta chains below was sequenced from the same sample in a study of T cell clones after liver transplantation. Only in-frame clones appear in the TCRdb table, and some are missing; sequencing was by immunoSEQ multiplex PCR. The sample holds around 78,000 clones; approximately 82% are singletons and the top ten take 2.5% to 3%. Material: CD4+ T cells from blood, obtained at the 22-month timepoint. All receptors come from a human patient who received a liver transplant. Some T cells may be graft donor cells.

The J gene is TRBJ2-7, the V gene TRBV6-4, with 7 positions matching TRBD2. The CDR3 is made up of 15 amino acids. The V segment lost 10 bases and the J segment 2 bases; nucleotides outside the gene matches: 14. Germline CDR1 and CDR2: MRHNA and SNTAGT. The CDR3 sequence is CAIFLGLADTYEQYF. In nucleotides, the CDR3 is TGTGCCATCTTCCTCGGGCTAGCGGATACCTACGAGCAGTACTTC.

The CDR3 sequence is CASSNTVTQYF. The CDR3 region has the DNA TGTGCCAGTAGTAACACGGTGACCCAGTACTTC. V usage is TRBV19 and J usage is TRBJ2-5; D remains ambiguous. The CDR3 totals 11 residues. V gave up 4 bases and J gave up 7 bases, with 7 bases separating them. Germline lookup yields CDR1 LNHDA and CDR2 SQIVND (reference sequence).

The chain couples TRBV15 to TRBJ1-5; D is unclear. Germline V gene lookup returns CDR1 LNHNV and CDR2 YYDKDF (reference sequence). This CDR3 has 12 amino acids. V lost 5 bases, J lost 9 bases, and 11 bases lay in between. CDR3 region: CATSPSRGPQHF. Written as DNA, the CDR3 is TGTGCCACCAGCCCTAGTCGGGGGCCCCAGCATTTT.

This clone was counted only a few times. CDR3: CASRLEVAGNQPQHF. The CDR3 DNA reads TGTGCAAGTCGCTTAGAGGTGGCAGGGAATCAGCCCCAGCATTTT. This chain connects TRBV12-2 to TRBJ1-5; TRBD1 is the table's D call, not checked against the DNA. TRBV12-2 is tagged as a pseudogene. This CDR3 spans 15 amino acids.

The chain is built from TRBV7-2 and TRBJ2-3, with 12 bases fitting TRBD2. This CDR3 comprises 14 residues. The ends lost 5 bases at V and 6 bases at J; junction bases unmatched: 3. Germline V gene data show CDR1 as SGHTA and CDR2 as FQGNSA. In nucleotides, the CDR3 is TGTGCCAGCAGCCGGACTAGCGGGGATGATACGCAGTATTTT. Its translation is CASSRTSGDDTQYF.